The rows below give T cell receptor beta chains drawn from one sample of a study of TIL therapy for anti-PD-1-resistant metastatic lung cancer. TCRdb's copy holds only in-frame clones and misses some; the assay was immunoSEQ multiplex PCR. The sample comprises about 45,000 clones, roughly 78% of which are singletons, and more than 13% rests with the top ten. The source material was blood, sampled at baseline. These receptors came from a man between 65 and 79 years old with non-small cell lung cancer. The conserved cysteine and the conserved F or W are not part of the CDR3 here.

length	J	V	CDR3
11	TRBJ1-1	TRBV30	AWTRPMNTEAF
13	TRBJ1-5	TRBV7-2	ASSLDYRVFQPQH
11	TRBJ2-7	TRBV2	ASSVGYRPEQY
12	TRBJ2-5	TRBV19	ASSMRTLQETQY
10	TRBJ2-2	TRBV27	ASSLNRGELF
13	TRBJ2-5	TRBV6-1	ASSGYRAQGETQY
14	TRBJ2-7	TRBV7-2	ASSLTGTSASYEQY
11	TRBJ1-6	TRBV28	ASSLDYNSPLH
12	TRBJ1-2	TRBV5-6	ASSLVGFDPGYT
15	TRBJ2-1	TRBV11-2	ASSSQWTSGTHNEQF
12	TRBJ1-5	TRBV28	ASSSGGGRQPQH
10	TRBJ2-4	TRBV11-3	ASSLDGDIQY
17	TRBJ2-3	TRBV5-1	ASSLDGDRGGGSTDTQY
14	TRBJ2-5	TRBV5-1	ASSVIPGQAQETQY
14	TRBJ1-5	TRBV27	ASSLSAGEGNQPQH
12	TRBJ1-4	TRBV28	ASKTGGAKEKLF
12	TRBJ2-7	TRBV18	ASSLAGGAYEQY
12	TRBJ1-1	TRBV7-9	ASSPRDRGTEAF
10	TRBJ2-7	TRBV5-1	ASSLGNYEQY
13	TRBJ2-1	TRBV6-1	ASSDRSGTSNEQF
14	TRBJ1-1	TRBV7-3	ASSLTPAAGGSEAF
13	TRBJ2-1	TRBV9	ASSVEGTAYNEQF
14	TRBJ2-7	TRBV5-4	ASSVGLAANSYEQY
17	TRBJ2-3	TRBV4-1	ASSQGLAGGLGLTDTQY
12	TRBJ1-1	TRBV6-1	ASRSGGQNTEAF
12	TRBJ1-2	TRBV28	ASMGAGVDYGYT
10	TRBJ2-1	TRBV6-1	ASSSLFYEQF
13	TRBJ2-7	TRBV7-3	ASSKSPAGVGEQY
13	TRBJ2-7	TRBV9	ASSAVLDSSYEQY
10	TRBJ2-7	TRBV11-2	ASSSTGSEQY
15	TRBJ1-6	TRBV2	ASSEAPGTALNSPLH
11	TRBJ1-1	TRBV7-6	ASSLAENTEAF
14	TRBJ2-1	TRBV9	ASSGRGALGTNEQF
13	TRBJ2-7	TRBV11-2	ASSLVAGGSYEQY
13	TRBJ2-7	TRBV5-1	ASSFTAGLSREQY
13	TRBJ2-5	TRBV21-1	ASSKKSPPGPTQY
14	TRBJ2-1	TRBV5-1	ASSFGASGDYNEQF
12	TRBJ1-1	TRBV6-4	ASSEGGGSTEAF
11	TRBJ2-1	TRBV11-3	ASSLTGDTEQF
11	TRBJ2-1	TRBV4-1	ASSQGTVNEQF
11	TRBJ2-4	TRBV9	ASSAPDRTIQY
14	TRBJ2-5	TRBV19	AGGQARRMMQETQY
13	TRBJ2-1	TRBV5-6	ASSRPLATYNEQF
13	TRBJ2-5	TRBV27	ASSPQTGGRETQY
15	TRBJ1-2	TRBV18	ASSPPVGGPGIRGYT
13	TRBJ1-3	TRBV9	ASSVQGGVGNTIY
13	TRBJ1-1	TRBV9	ASSSGRGRDTEAF
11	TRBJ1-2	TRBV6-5	ASSGGQAYGYT
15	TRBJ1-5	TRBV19	ASSTLQGSNSNQPQH
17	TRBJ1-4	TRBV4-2	ASSQDGIAQGVTNEKLF
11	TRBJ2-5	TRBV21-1	ASTQRVQETQY
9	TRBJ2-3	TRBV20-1	SARNRDTQY
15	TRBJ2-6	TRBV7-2	ASSLEQFFSGANVLT
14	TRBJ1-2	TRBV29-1	SVEIGRTGTNYGYT
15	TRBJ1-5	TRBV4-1	ASSQELGGMANQPQH
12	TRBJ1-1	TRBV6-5	ASRQGGGNTEAF
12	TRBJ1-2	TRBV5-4	ASSPPSGEDGYT